This entry lists 15 T cell receptor beta chains sequenced from one sample in a study of shared clonotypes between healthy human individuals. The repertoire was sequenced with immunoSEQ multiplex PCR; TCRdb's copy has only in-frame clones and lacks some. This table holds roughly 2,500,000 clones, approximately 94% found once. Sample: naive CD4+ T cells from PBMCs. The subset is: CD45RA+ positively selected. These receptors were collected from a man between 18 and 35 years old in good health. Some clones in this sample may be carry-over from other donors' samples.

The CDR3 region is CASSEGGLAGAKNTGELFF. CDR3 DNA: TGTGCCAGCAGTGAAGGGGGACTAGCGGGTGCTAAGAACACCGGGGAGCTGTTTTTT. V gene TRBV6-1 combines with J gene TRBJ2-2; 12 bases fit TRBD2. Per germline, CDR1 MNHNS and CDR2 SASEGT. Losses at the gene ends were 1 base for V and 1 base for J; bases not matched to a gene: 7. There are 19 residues in the CDR3.

CDR3 amino acids: CASSNPGGNQPQHF. The DNA for the CDR3 is TGTGCCAGCAGCAACCCGGGGGGGAATCAGCCCCAGCATTTT. This chain joins TRBV28 and TRBJ1-5; perhaps TRBD1 as D (5 bases). Trimming took 6 bases from V and 4 from J, leaving 13 bases between them. Germline loops: CDR1 MDHEN, CDR2 SYDVKM. CDR3 size: 14 residues.

The V and J genes are TRBV6-6 and TRBJ1-1; no definite D call. This CDR3 comprises 14 residues. Trimming pared 2 bases from V and 0 bases from J, leaving 7 bases between. CDR1 and CDR2 (germline): MNHNY, SVGAGI (reference sequence). CDR3: CASSYDPMNTEAFF. The CDR3 nucleotides read TGTGCCAGCAGTTACGACCCCATGAACACTGAAGCTTTCTTT.

The chain is built from TRBV7-9 and TRBJ2-5; 11 bases are a match to TRBD1. Germline V gene sequence: CDR1 SEHNR, CDR2 FQNEAQ (reference sequence). Germline trimming cut 1 base from V and 4 bases from J; bases unmatched to any gene: 14. This CDR3 region has 19 residues. The CDR3 region is CASSLEYNLLGQGGETQYF. CDR3 nucleotides: TGTGCCAGCAGCTTAGAGTATAACCTCTTGGGACAGGGGGGAGAGACCCAGTACTTC.

The V gene is TRBV30, the J gene TRBJ2-1; TRBD2 matches at 9 bases. The germline V gene has CDR1 GTSNPN and CDR2 SVGIG (reference sequence). V shed 3 bases and J 4 bases; nucleotides not matched to a gene: 7. The CDR3 is 15 residues long. CDR3 sequence: CAWSPFSGRYNEQFF. The CDR3 DNA is TGTGCCTGGAGCCCCTTTAGCGGGAGATACAATGAGCAGTTCTTC.

The V and J genes are TRBV30 and TRBJ1-3; a possible D gene is TRBD1 (5 bases). Trimming took 5 bases from V and 1 from J, leaving 15 bases between them. Germline CDR1 and CDR2: GTSNPN and SVGIG (reference sequence). The CDR3 is 15 residues long. The CDR3 loop reads CAWDYARVSGNTIYF. The DNA of the CDR3 is TGTGCCTGGGACTATGCCAGGGTATCTGGAAACACCATATATTTT.

The V gene is TRBV28, the J gene TRBJ1-4; D gene ambiguous. This CDR3 spans 14 amino acids. The V end lost 3 bases, the J end lost 4 bases, and 9 bases lay between the germline ends. Per the germline V gene, CDR1 is MDHEN and CDR2 is SYDVKM. DNA of the CDR3: TGTGCCAGCAGTTTGGGCAGCTTTAATGAAAAACTGTTTTTT. Its translation: CASSLGSFNEKLFF.

The gene calls are TRBV27 and TRBJ1-4, with 7 positions matching TRBD1. The CDR3 runs 14 residues. CDR1 is MNHEY, CDR2 SMNVEV, per germline (reference sequence). J lost 9 bases, V lost 4 bases, and 8 bases had no gene match. Here the CDR3 DNA reads TGTGCCAGCAGTTCAACAGGGGCGGCTAAAAAACTGTTTTTT. Protein: CASSSTGAAKKLFF.

This chain uses TRBV5-1 with TRBJ2-7; no reliable D call. V lost 0 bases and J lost 5, with 3 bases in between. The CDR3 has 11 residues. The germline V gene encodes CDR1 SGHRS and CDR2 YFSETQ. CDR3 nucleotides: TGCGCCAGCAGCTTGGAGGACGAGCAGTACTTC. It yields the protein CASSLEDEQYF.

The CDR3 loop is CASIRLAGVLGEQYF. DNA for the CDR3: TGTGCCAGCATAAGACTAGCGGGAGTTCTCGGCGAGCAGTACTTC. V is TRBV6-1 and J is TRBJ2-7, with TRBD2 matching over 12 bases. Germline lookup yields CDR1 MNHNS and CDR2 SASEGT. J lost 6 bases, V lost 7 bases, and 10 bases had no gene match. This CDR3 is 15 amino acids long.

The V gene is TRBV25-1, the J gene TRBJ2-7, with 14 bases lining up with TRBD2. This CDR3 spans 16 amino acids. J gave up 7 bases and V 3 bases, and 8 bases lay outside the gene matches. Germline V gives CDR1 MGHDK, CDR2 SYGVNS. The CDR3 region is CASSDGTSGSMGEQYF. DNA for the CDR3: TGTGCCAGCAGTGATGGGACTAGCGGGAGCATGGGGGAGCAGTACTTC.

A word on this clone: The same CDR3 is also encoded by other DNA sequences in this sample. V is TRBV19 and J is TRBJ2-3; TRBD1 aligns across 10 bases. The CDR3 contains 13 residues. V lost 8 bases, J lost 4 bases, and 3 bases stayed unmatched. Looked up from germline, CDR1 is LNHDA and CDR2 is SQIVND (reference sequence). CDR3: CASSDRGADTQYF. Written as DNA, the CDR3 is TGTGCCAGTTCGGACAGGGGGGCAGATACGCAGTATTTT.

This clone was counted a single time. The V call is TRBV4-1, the J call TRBJ2-5; the match to TRBD1 covers 10 bases. The CDR3 length is 15 residues. Germline V gives CDR1 MGHRA, CDR2 YSYEKL. V trimming: 4 bases; J trimming: 1 base; junction bases outside the gene matches: 3. The CDR3 DNA follows: TGCGCCAGCAGCCGGGACAGGGGCCTCCAAGAGACCCAGTACTTC. It yields the protein CASSRDRGLQETQYF.

This chain uses TRBV4-1 with TRBJ1-2, with 8 nucleotides matching TRBD1. CDR3 length: 14 amino acids. Germline V gene sequence: CDR1 MGHRA, CDR2 YSYEKL. With V trimmed by 4 bases and J by 8 bases, 9 bases remained unmatched. CDR3 sequence reads: CASSPSGQVGGYTF. The DNA of the CDR3 is TGCGCCAGCAGCCCTTCGGGACAGGTAGGAGGCTACACCTTC.

This clone was counted a single time. This chain joins TRBV30 and TRBJ2-7; 8 bases are shared with TRBD2. The CDR3 sequence is 14 residues long. J was trimmed by 3 bases and V by 1 base; bases with no gene match: 5. CDR1 and CDR2 from the germline V gene are GTSNPN and SVGIG (reference sequence). The CDR3 loop reads CAWSAGGPLYEQYF. The CDR3 DNA reads as TGTGCCTGGAGTGCGGGGGGGCCCCTCTACGAGCAGTACTTC.